This entry describes one T cell receptor (beta chain). Its antigen remains unidentified. Analysis merged second doses at about 4 or about 12 weeks. Germline CDR1 and CDR2: SEHNR and FQNEAQ (reference sequence). The ends lost 2 bases at V and 4 bases at J; junction bases unmatched: 1. This CDR3 is 14 amino acids long. This entry is derived from a study of T cell responses to AZD1222 COVID-19 vaccine. General study points: Just six AZD1222 recipients tested seropositive at baseline.

Clones were read by immunoSEQ multiplex PCR, and TCRdb kept only the in-frame ones, dropping some. The sample consists of about 130,000 clones, approximately 91% of them appearing once. The clonotype was recovered from an adult who received the AZD1222 COVID-19 vaccine. The chain joins TRBV7-9 to TRBJ2-7, with 11 bases lining up with TRBD2. The specimen comprised peripheral blood, sampled 28 days after the second AZD1222 dose. This chain's CDR3 is CASSLLAGGYEQYF. In nucleotides, the CDR3 is TGTGCCAGCAGCTTACTAGCGGGAGGATACGAGCAGTACTTC.